The clone carrying this T cell receptor (beta chain) turned up a few times. The sample belongs to a study of blood T cell repertoires in COVID-19. TCRdb's table, derived via immunoSEQ multiplex PCR, lists solely in-frame clones and lacks some. The table lists 300,000 to 400,000 clones, 85% to 95% of them singletons. The CDR3 consists of 15 residues. Germline values: CDR1 LGHNA, CDR2 YNFKEQ. Trimming stripped 4 bases from V and 0 bases from J, with 10 bases between. The sequence came from a woman aged 25 to 39 who had been exposed to COVID-19. The chain carries TRBV4-2 and TRBJ2-1; unclear D gene. What was sequenced was PBMCs or T cells enriched from blood (not recorded which). The CDR3, as DNA: TGTGCCAGCAGCCTAGAAATCAGCTCCTACAATGAGCAGTTCTTC. Its protein product is CASSLEISSYNEQFF.